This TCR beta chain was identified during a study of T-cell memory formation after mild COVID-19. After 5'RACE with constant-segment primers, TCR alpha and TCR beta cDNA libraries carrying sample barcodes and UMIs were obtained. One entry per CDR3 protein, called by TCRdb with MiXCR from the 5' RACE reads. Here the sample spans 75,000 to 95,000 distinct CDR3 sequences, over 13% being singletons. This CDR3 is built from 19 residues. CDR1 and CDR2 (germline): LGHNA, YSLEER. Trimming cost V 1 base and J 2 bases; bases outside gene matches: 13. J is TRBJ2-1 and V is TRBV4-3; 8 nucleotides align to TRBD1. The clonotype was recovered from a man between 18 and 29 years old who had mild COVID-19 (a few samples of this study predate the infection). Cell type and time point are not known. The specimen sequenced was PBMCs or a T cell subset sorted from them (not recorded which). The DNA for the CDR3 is TGCGCCAGCAGCCAAGCCAGGGGGCCACTCGGGACAGCCTACAATGAGCAGTTCTTC. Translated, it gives CASSQARGPLGTAYNEQFF.